This T cell receptor (beta chain) was identified in a study of T cells in Graves' hyperthyroidism and ophthalmopathy. The CDR3 is 16 residues long. V lost 5 bases and J lost 0, with 16 bases in between. Germline V CDR1 and CDR2: MNHEY, SVGEGT. Amplified TCR beta CDR3 regions derived from RNA transcripts. A set of HTBI primers served as the primers for a first-round RT-PCR of the TCR CDR3. TCRdb fed the multiplex PCR reads into MiXCR, producing one record per CDR3 protein. The data show approximately 400,000 distinct CDR3 sequences, with about 20% seen just once and around 4% held by the top ten. In its sample, this clonotype was seen many times.

This receptor was obtained from a woman aged 18-29 years with Graves' hyperthyroidism. Sequenced sample: blood. This chain connects TRBV6-2 or TRBV6-3 to TRBJ2-5; D might be TRBD1 (6 bases). The CDR3 coding sequence is TGTGCCAGCAGTCAATCCGACAGGACGTACCAAGAGACCCAGTACTTC. This translates into CASSQSDRTYQETQYF.